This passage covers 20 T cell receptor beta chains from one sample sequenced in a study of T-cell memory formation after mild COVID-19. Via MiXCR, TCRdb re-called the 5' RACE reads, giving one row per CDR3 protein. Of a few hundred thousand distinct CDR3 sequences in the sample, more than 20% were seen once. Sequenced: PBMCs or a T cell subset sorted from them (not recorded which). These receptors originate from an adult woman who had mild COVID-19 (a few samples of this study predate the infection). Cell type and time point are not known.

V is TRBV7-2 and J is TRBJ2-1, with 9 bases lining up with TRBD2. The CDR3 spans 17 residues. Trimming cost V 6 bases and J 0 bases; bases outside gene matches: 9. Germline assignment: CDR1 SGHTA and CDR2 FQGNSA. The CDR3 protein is CASRLSGTSSSYNEQFF. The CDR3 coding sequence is TGTGCCAGCAGACTGTCCGGGACTAGCAGCTCCTACAATGAGCAGTTCTTC.

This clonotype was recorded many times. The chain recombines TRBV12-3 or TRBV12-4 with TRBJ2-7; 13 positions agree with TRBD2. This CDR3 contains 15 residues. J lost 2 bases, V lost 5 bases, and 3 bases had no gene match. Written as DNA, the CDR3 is TGTGCCAGCAGTCTGGGACTAGCGGGGCCCTACGAGCAGTACTTC. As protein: CASSLGLAGPYEQYF.

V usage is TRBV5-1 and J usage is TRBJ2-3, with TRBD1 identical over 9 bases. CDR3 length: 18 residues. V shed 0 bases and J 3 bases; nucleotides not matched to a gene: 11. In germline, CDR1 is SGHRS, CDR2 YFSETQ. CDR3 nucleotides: TGCGCCAGCAGCTTGGCCCTATACCGGGACAGGGTAACAGATACGCAGTATTTT. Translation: CASSLALYRDRVTDTQYF.

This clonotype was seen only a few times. DNA of the CDR3: TGCAGTGCCCACCCTCCCCCGGGAGATACGCAGTATTTT. It specifies CSAHPPPGDTQYF. The V and J genes are TRBV20-1 and TRBJ2-3; D ambiguous. Trimming cost V 6 bases and J 5 bases, with 15 bases left between them. Germline lookup yields CDR1 DFQATT and CDR2 SNEGSKA (reference sequence). CDR3 length equals 13 residues.

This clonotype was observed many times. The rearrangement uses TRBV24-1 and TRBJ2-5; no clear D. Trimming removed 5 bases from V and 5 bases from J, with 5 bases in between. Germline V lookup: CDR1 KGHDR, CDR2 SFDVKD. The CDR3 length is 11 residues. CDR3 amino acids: CATSGVETQYF. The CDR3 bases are TGTGCCACCAGTGGCGTGGAGACCCAGTACTTC.

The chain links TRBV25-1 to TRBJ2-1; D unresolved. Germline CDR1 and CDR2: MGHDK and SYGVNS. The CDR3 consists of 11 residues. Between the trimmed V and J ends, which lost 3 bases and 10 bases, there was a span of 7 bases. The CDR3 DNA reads TGTGCCAGCAGTGATTTGAGGGAGCAGTTCTTC. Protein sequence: CASSDLREQFF.

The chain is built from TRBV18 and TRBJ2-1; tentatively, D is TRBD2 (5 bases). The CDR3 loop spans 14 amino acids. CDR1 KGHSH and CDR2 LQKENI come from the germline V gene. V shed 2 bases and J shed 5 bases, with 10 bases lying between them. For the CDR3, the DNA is TGTGCCAGCTCACCATTGACTACCAACAATGAGCAGTTCTTC. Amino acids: CASSPLTTNNEQFF.

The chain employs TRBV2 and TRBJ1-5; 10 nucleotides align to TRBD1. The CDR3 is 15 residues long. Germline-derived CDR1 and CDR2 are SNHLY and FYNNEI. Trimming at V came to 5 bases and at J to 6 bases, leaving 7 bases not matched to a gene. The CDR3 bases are TGTGCCAGCAGTTGGTCCGGGACAGGGGTTCAGCCCCAGCATTTT. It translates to CASSWSGTGVQPQHF.

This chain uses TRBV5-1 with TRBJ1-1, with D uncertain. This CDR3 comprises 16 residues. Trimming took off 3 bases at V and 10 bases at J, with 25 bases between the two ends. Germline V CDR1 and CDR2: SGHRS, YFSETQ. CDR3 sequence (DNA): TGCGCCAGCAGCTCGGTACCGGCACCCGGCTCGCTGGGAGCTTTCTTT. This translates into CASSSVPAPGSLGAFF.

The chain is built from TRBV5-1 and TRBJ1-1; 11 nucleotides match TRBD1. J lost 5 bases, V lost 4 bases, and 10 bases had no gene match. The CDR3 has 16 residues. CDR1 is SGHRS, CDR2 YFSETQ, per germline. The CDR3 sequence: CASSPGTGGKETEAFF. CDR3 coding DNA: TGCGCCAGCAGCCCCGGGACAGGGGGAAAGGAGACTGAAGCTTTCTTT. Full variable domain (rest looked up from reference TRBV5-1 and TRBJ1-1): KAGVTQTPRYLIKTRGQQVTLSCSPISGHRSVSWYQQTPGQGLQFLFEYFSETQRNKGNFPGRFSGRQFSNSRSEMNVSTLELGDSALYLCASSPGTGGKETEAFFGQGTRLTVV.

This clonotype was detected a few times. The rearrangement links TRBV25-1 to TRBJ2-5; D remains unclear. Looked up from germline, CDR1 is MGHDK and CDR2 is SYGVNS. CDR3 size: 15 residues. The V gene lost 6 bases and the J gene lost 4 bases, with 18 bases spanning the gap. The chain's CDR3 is CASSSYGPNIETQYF. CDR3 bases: TGTGCCAGCAGCAGCTACGGACCCAACATAGAGACCCAGTACTTC.

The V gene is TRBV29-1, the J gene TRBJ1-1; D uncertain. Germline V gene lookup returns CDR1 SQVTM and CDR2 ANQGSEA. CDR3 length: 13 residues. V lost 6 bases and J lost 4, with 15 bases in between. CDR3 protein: CSVGEGWITEAFF. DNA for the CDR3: TGCAGCGTCGGGGAAGGGTGGATCACTGAAGCTTTCTTT.

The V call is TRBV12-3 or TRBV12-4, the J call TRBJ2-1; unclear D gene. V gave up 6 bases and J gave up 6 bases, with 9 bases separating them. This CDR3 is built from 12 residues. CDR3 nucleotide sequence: TGTGCCAGCAGGGGGAATTTCAATGAGCAGTTCTTC. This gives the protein CASRGNFNEQFF.

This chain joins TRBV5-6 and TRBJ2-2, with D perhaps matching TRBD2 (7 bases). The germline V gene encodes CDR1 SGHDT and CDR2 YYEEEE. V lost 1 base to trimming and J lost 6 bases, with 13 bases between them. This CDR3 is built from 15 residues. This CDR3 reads CASSLRGAGSGELFF. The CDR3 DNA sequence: TGTGCCAGCAGCTTGCGGGGGGCTGGCTCCGGGGAGCTGTTTTTT.

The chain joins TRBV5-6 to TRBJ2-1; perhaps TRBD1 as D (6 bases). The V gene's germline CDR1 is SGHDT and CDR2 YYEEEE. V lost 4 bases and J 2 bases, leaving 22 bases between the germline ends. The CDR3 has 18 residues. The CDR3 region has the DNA TGTGCCAGCAGCCCTAAGGCGAAAACAGGGCTGGCCTACAATGAGCAGTTCTTC. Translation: CASSPKAKTGLAYNEQFF.

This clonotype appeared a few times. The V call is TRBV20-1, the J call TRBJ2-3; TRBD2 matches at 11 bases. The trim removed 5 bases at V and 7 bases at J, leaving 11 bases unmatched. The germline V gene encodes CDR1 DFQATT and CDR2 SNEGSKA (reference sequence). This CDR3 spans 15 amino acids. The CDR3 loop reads CSAPLAGGVMNTQYF. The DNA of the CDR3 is TGCAGTGCTCCTTTAGCGGGGGGGGTAATGAATACGCAGTATTTT.

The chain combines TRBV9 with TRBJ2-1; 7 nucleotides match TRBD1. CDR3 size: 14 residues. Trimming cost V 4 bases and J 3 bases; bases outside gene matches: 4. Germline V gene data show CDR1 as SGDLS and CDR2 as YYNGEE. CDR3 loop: CASSRGGGYNEQFF. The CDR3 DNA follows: TGTGCCAGCAGCCGAGGGGGCGGCTACAATGAGCAGTTCTTC.

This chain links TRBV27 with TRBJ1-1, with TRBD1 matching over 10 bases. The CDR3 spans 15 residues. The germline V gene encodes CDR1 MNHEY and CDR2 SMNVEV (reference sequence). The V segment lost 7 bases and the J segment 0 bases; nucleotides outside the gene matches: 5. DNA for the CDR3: TGTGCCAGCATTAGACAGGGGGCGTTGAACACTGAAGCTTTCTTT. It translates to CASIRQGALNTEAFF.

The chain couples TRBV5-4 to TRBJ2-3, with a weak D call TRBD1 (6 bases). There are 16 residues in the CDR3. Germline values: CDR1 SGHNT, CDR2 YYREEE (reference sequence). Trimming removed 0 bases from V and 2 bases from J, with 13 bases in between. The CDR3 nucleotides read TGTGCCAGCAGCTTGGAGCGCAGGGGATACACAGATACGCAGTATTTT. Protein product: CASSLERRGYTDTQYF.

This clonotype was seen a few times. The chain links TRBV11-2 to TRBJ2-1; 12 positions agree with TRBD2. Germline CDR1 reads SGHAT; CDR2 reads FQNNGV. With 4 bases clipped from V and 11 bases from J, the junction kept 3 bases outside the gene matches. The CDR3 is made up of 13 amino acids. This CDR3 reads CASSSGLAGKQFF. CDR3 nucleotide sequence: TGTGCCAGCAGCTCAGGACTAGCGGGGAAGCAGTTCTTC. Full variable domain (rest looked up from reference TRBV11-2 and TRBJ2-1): EAGVAQSPRYKIIEKRQSVAFWCNPISGHATLYWYQQILGQGPKLLIQFQNNGVVDDSQLPKDRFSAERLKGVDSTLKIQPAKLEDSAVYLCASSSGLAGKQFFGPGTRLTVL.